Listed below are T cell receptor beta chains from one sample, sequenced in a study of CD8+ T cells in alopecia areata. TCRdb's copy holds only in-frame clones and misses some; the assay was immunoSEQ multiplex PCR. The repertoire holds under 200,000 clones, with approximately 57% as singletons. Sequencing used CD4+ T cells sorted from blood, obtained at week 24, from a patient treated with tofacitinib. These receptors all come from a human donor with alopecia areata. Each CDR3 is given with its conserved first and last residue. Each record gives: clone size, D gene, J gene, V gene, CDR3 DNA, CDR3 protein. The D gene is left open where the match is weak. Size values are once, few and many counts, or a class for expanded clones, and some rows have none.

. TRBD2 TRBJ2-3 TRBV29-1 TGCAGCGCCGGACTAGCGGGCACAGATACGCAGTATTTT CSAGLAGTDTQYF
. TRBD1 TRBJ2-1 TRBV6-5 TGTGCCAGCAGGTCCGGGACAGGGGGAAATGAGCAGTTCTTC CASRSGTGGNEQFF
. . TRBJ2-1 TRBV5-1 TGCGCCAGCAGCCGAGGGCAGAGGGAGCAGTTCTTC CASSRGQREQFF
. . TRBJ2-2 TRBV27 TGTGCCAGCAGCCCCAACAGGGGGGGGACCGGGGAGCTGTTTTTT CASSPNRGGTGELFF
. . TRBJ1-1 TRBV4-1 TGCGCCAGCAGCAAAGACCGGACAGAGCCCAACACTGAAGCTTTCTTT CASSKDRTEPNTEAFF
. TRBD1 TRBJ2-7 TRBV2 TGTGCCAGCGGGACAGGGTTCGAGCAGTACTTC CASGTGFEQYF
. . TRBJ1-3 TRBV25-1 TGTGCCAGCAGTGAATGGACCCTCTCTGGAAACACCATATATTTT CASSEWTLSGNTIYF
. TRBD1 TRBJ2-1 TRBV29-1 TGCAGCGTTCGGGACAGGGGTTCCTACAATGAGCAGTTCTTC CSVRDRGSYNEQFF
few . TRBJ2-7 TRBV15 TGTGCCACCAGCAGGGCCCTAAACGACTACGAGCAGTACTTC CATSRALNDYEQYF
. . TRBJ2-3 TRBV27 TGTGCCAGCAGGCCTGGGCTAGCGAATCGGGGAGATACGCAGTATTTT CASRPGLANRGDTQYF
. TRBD2 TRBJ2-1 TRBV7-9 TGTGCCAGCAGCTTACAGCGGGGGGGCCTGTACAATGAGCAGTTCTTC CASSLQRGGLYNEQFF
few . TRBJ1-2 TRBV29-1 TGCAGCGTTTCATATAGGGGCGTGAGGGGCTACACCTTC CSVSYRGVRGYTF
. TRBD1 TRBJ2-3 TRBV5-1 TGCGCCAGCAGCTTGTGGGACAGAGGCACAGATACGCAGTATTTT CASSLWDRGTDTQYF
. . TRBJ2-7 TRBV30 TGTGCCTGGAGCAGGGGGGGGATCTACGAGCAGTACTTC CAWSRGGIYEQYF
. . TRBJ2-2 TRBV9 TGTGCCAGCAGCCGAGGGACCACCGGGGAGCTGTTTTTT CASSRGTTGELFF
. . TRBJ2-3 TRBV2 TGTGCCAGCAGCGCGGGGACCAATCTAGCTGGGGATACGCAGTATTTT CASSAGTNLAGDTQYF
. TRBD2 TRBJ2-7 TRBV7-2 TGTGCCAGCAGCCCACGGGGGGTCTCCTACGAGCAGTACTTC CASSPRGVSYEQYF
. TRBD2 TRBJ2-7 TRBV6-5 TGTGCCAGCAGGTTTAGCGGGGTTTACGAGCAGTACTTC CASRFSGVYEQYF
. TRBD1 TRBJ2-4 TRBV2 TGTGCCAGCAGCGCCACAGGGGAATCCATTCAGTACTTC CASSATGESIQYF
few TRBD2 TRBJ2-5 TRBV29-1 TGCAGCGCTCGGACTAGCGCGGGGGGTGAGACCCAGTACTTC CSARTSAGGETQYF